The 17 T cell receptor beta chains given below trace back to one sample, sequenced in a study of cytomegalovirus exposure and HLA in healthy donors. In the PCR, 60 Vbeta and 13 Jbeta primers were used. Data came from immunoSEQ multiplex PCR; TCRdb stores just in-frame clones and leaves some out. The data contain fewer than 100,000 clones, about 75% of them seen just once; the ten biggest clones take up 6%. The sequenced sample consisted of PBMCs. Receptors originate from a female donor in good health and CMV-seronegative.

The chain couples TRBV28 to TRBJ1-3; D gene uncertain. The CDR3 spans 11 residues. Per germline, CDR1 MDHEN and CDR2 SYDVKM. V was cut by 5 bases and J by 12 bases, with 11 bases left in between. CDR3 in DNA: TGTGCCAGCAGTGGAGGAGGGAACATATATTTT. Encoded protein: CASSGGGNIYF.

The rearrangement uses TRBV2 and TRBJ2-5, with 7 nucleotides matching TRBD2. With V trimmed by 6 bases and J by 5 bases, 9 bases remained unmatched. The CDR3 covers 14 residues. CDR1 is SNHLY and CDR2 is FYNNEI in the germline V gene. The CDR3 is CASSGGGSIETQYF. The DNA for the CDR3 is TGTGCCAGCAGCGGAGGCGGGAGTATTGAGACCCAGTACTTC.

The CDR3 region has the DNA TGTGCCTGGATCACACCCGGGACAGGGGCACTTGAAGCTTTCTTT. This translates into CAWITPGTGALEAFF. This chain joins TRBV30 and TRBJ1-1; 10 bases are shared with TRBD1. The trim removed 4 bases at V and 7 bases at J, leaving 12 bases unmatched. The germline V gene has CDR1 GTSNPN and CDR2 SVGIG (reference sequence). There are 15 residues in the CDR3. Looking up the rest from reference TRBV30 and TRBJ1-1 gives the full variable domain: SQTIHQWPATLVQPVGSPLSLECTVEGTSNPNLYWYRQAAGRGLQLLFYSVGIGQISSEVPQNLSASRPQDRQFILSSKKLLLSDSGFYLCAWITPGTGALEAFFGQGTRLTVV.

The rearrangement uses TRBV27 and TRBJ2-3, with 7 nucleotides matching TRBD2. V lost 10 bases, J lost 4 bases, and 11 bases stayed unmatched. The V gene's germline CDR1 is MNHEY and CDR2 SMNVEV (reference sequence). This CDR3 comprises 14 residues. CDR3: CATPIAGESDTQYF. CDR3 nucleotide sequence: TGTGCCACCCCCATTGCGGGGGAATCAGATACGCAGTATTTT.

The rearrangement links TRBV7-9 to TRBJ2-1; 7 bases agree with TRBD2. CDR3 size: 18 residues. Germline V gene sequence: CDR1 SEHNR, CDR2 FQNEAQ (reference sequence). The junction had 13 bases not matched to a gene; V was cut back by 3 bases and J by 2 bases. This CDR3 is CASSLKPDGAGPYNEQFF. CDR3 DNA: TGTGCCAGCAGCTTGAAGCCAGACGGAGCGGGACCCTACAATGAGCAGTTCTTC.

The chain has TRBV10-2 and TRBJ2-3; TRBD2 matches 7 bases. This CDR3 comprises 15 residues. Germline loops: CDR1 WSHSY, CDR2 SAAADI. V gave up 10 bases and J gave up 2 bases; unmatched junction bases: 12. This CDR3 is CATSSVSGPTDTQYF. For the CDR3, the DNA is TGCGCCACGTCGTCGGTTAGCGGGCCCACAGATACGCAGTATTTT.

The chain has TRBV2 and TRBJ1-2; 7 bases map to TRBD1. The CDR3 is made up of 14 amino acids. Trimming cost V 6 bases and J 4 bases; bases outside gene matches: 8. From germline, CDR1 is SNHLY and CDR2 FYNNEI. CDR3 sequence: CASRPQGGLYGYTF. CDR3 sequence (DNA): TGTGCCAGCAGGCCGCAGGGGGGCCTCTATGGCTACACCTTC. The full variable domain, its missing parts supplied by reference TRBV2 and TRBJ1-2, is EPEVTQTPSHQVTQMGQEVILRCVPISNHLYFYWYRQILGQKVEFLVSFYNNEISEKSEIFDDQFSVERPDGSNFTLKIRSTKLEDSAMYFCASRPQGGLYGYTFGSGTRLTVV.

The chain couples TRBV19 to TRBJ1-2; tentative D call: TRBD1 (6 bases). The ends were cut back, 4 bases at V and 3 bases at J, with 9 bases in the middle. The CDR3 is 13 amino acids. CDR1 LNHDA and CDR2 SQIVND come from the germline V gene (reference sequence). The CDR3 reads CASSRSGDYGYTF. The CDR3 nucleotides are TGTGCCAGTAGTAGATCAGGGGACTATGGCTACACCTTC. The variable domain in full, with the rest retrieved from reference TRBV19 and TRBJ1-2, is DGGITQSPKYLFRKEGQNVTLSCEQNLNHDAMYWYRQDPGQGLRLIYYSQIVNDFQKGDIAEGYSVSREKKESFPLTVTSAQKNPTAFYLCASSRSGDYGYTFGSGTRLTVV.

J is TRBJ1-2 and V is TRBV7-2; the D is unclear. V dropped 3 bases and J dropped 8 bases, with 10 bases sitting between them. The CDR3 length is 12 residues. Germline V CDR1 and CDR2: SGHTA, FQGNSA. CDR3 nucleotides: TGTGCCAGCAGCTTCGGGGATCGAGGCTACACCTTC. As protein: CASSFGDRGYTF. Using reference TRBV7-2 and TRBJ1-2 for the parts outside the CDR3, the full variable domain is GAGVSQSPSNKVTEKGKDVELRCDPISGHTALYWYRQSLGQGLEFLIYFQGNSAPDKSGLPSDRFSAERTGGSVSTLTIQRTQQEDSAVYLCASSFGDRGYTFGSGTRLTVV.

The gene calls are TRBV28 and TRBJ2-7; 9 nucleotides match TRBD1. Germline trimming cut 2 bases from V and 6 bases from J; bases unmatched to any gene: 2. This CDR3 comprises 13 residues. From germline, CDR1 is MDHEN and CDR2 SYDVKM. CDR3 nucleotides: TGTGCCAGCAGTTTAAGACAGGGGGGCGAGCAGTACTTC. Its translation: CASSLRQGGEQYF.

This sequence joins TRBV7-9 and TRBJ2-2; 10 bases align to TRBD2. V trimming: 3 bases; J trimming: 5 bases; junction bases outside the gene matches: 6. The CDR3 has 16 amino acids. Germline CDR1 reads SEHNR; CDR2 reads FQNEAQ (reference sequence). The CDR3 bases are TGTGCCAGCAGCTTCCTAGCGGGAGTAGGGACCGGGGAGCTGTTTTTT. Encoded protein: CASSFLAGVGTGELFF.

V is TRBV6-5 and J is TRBJ2-5, with TRBD2 as a possible D gene (6 bases). Deletions cut 0 bases from V and 5 bases from J, with 10 bases between. The CDR3 runs 14 residues. Germline-derived CDR1 and CDR2 are MNHEY and SVGAGI. The CDR3 sequence is CASSYSAAGETQYF. CDR3 in DNA: TGTGCCAGCAGTTACTCCGCCGCGGGGGAGACCCAGTACTTC.

Remarks on this clone: The same CDR3 can be traced to other DNA sequences in this sample. This rearrangement joins TRBV27 to TRBJ1-5; tentative D call: TRBD1 (5 bases). Deletions cut 2 bases from V and 7 bases from J, with 6 bases between. The CDR3 sequence is 12 residues long. Germline-derived CDR1 and CDR2 are MNHEY and SMNVEV (reference sequence). The CDR3 region has the DNA TGTGCCAGCAGTTTAAGGGGACAGCCCCAGCATTTT. Its protein product is CASSLRGQPQHF.

This chain uses TRBV5-1 with TRBJ2-3, with TRBD2 matching over 7 bases. CDR3 length equals 14 residues. V was pared by 4 bases and J by 3 bases, with 5 bases of the junction left unmatched. CDR1 and CDR2 from the germline V gene are SGHRS and YFSETQ. CDR3 bases: TGCGCCAGCAGCACCGGGACTATTACAGATACGCAGTATTTT. Protein product: CASSTGTITDTQYF.

The CDR3: CASSPTLGQGDGYTF. The CDR3 nucleotides are TGTGCCAGCAGCCCGACCCTTGGACAGGGGGATGGCTACACCTTC. The V and J genes are TRBV7-9 and TRBJ1-2, with 10 bases identical to TRBD1. In germline, CDR1 is SEHNR, CDR2 FQNEAQ (reference sequence). This CDR3 has 15 amino acids. The V gene end was trimmed by 5 bases and the J gene end by 6 bases; junction bases not matched to a gene: 9.

The chain employs TRBV7-9 and TRBJ2-1; TRBD1 aligns across 7 bases. This CDR3 spans 15 amino acids. CDR1 and CDR2 (germline): SEHNR, FQNEAQ (reference sequence). V dropped 2 bases and J dropped 9; count of bases not matched to a gene: 10. The CDR3 DNA reads TGTGCCAGCAGCTTAACGACAGGGAAAGTGGCTGAGCAGTTCTTC. Protein product: CASSLTTGKVAEQFF.

This chain links TRBV2 with TRBJ1-6; tentatively, D is TRBD1 (6 bases). Trimming took off 8 bases at V and 0 bases at J, with 20 bases between the two ends. Germline CDR1 is SNHLY and CDR2 is FYNNEI. There are 18 residues in the CDR3. CDR3 in amino acids: CASDYPQQGSSYNSPLHF. The CDR3 DNA is TGTGCCAGCGACTACCCACAACAGGGCAGCTCCTATAATTCACCCCTCCACTTT.